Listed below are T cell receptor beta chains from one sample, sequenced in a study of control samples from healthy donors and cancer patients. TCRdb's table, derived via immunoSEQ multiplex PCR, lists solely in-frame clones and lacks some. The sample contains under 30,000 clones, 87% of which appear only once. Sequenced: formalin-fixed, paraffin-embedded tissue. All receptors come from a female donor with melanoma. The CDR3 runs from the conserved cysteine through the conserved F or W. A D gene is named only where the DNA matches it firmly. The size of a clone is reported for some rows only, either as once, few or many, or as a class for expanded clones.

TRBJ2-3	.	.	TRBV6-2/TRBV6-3	TGTGCCAGCAGTATACAGGGTACAGATACGCAGTATTTT	CASSIQGTDTQYF
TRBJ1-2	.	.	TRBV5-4	TGTGCCAGCAGCACCTGGGACTACGAGCGTGGCTACACCTTC	CASSTWDYERGYTF
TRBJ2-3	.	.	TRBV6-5	TGTGCCAGCAGTCCAGGAAAAGATACGCAGTATTTT	CASSPGKDTQYF
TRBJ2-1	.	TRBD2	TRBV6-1	TGTGCCAGCAGTGAATTTGGGACTAGCGGGTACAATGAGCAGTTCTTC	CASSEFGTSGYNEQFF
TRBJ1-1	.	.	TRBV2	TGTGCCAGCAACGCGGACAGAGTTAACACTGAAGCTTTCTTT	CASNADRVNTEAFF
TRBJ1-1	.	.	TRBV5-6	TGTGCCAGCAACTTGGGGTGGGGGGATACACGTACACTAAACACTGAAGCTTTCTTT	CASNLGWGDTRTLNTEAFF
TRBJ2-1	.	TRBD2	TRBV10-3	TGTGCCACAGGGACTAGCGGGGCCTACAATGAGCAGTTCTTC	CATGTSGAYNEQFF
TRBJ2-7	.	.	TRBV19	TGTGCCAGTAGTCCACCAAGAACCCCCTGGGAGCAGTACTTC	CASSPPRTPWEQYF
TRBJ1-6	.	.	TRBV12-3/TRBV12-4	TGTGCCAGCAGTTTGAGGTTTAATTCACCCCTCCACTTT	CASSLRFNSPLHF
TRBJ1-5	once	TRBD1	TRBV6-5	TGTGCCAGCAGGACAGGGTCTAGCAATCAGCCCCAGCATTTT	CASRTGSSNQPQHF
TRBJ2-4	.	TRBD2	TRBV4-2	TGTGCCAGCAGCCCTCTCGGGGGGGCGGGCGCTAAGGGATTAGCCAAAAACATTCAGTACTTC	CASSPLGGAGAKGLAKNIQYF
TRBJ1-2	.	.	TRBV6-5	TGTGCCGGCCACCTGTCGGTTAACTATGGCTACACCTTC	CAGHLSVNYGYTF
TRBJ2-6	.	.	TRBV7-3	TGTGCCAGCAGCTTTGGGCCCCCGTCCGGGGCCAACGTCCTGACTTTC	CASSFGPPSGANVLTF
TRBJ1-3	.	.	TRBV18	TGTGCCAGCTCACCTACTTTCACAGCGGCTGATGGAAACACCATATATTTT	CASSPTFTAADGNTIYF
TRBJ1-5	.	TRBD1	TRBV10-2	TGCGCCAGCAGTGAGGAATGGGACAGGGGGGGGCAGCCCCAGCATTTT	CASSEEWDRGGQPQHF
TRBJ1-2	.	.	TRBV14	TGTGCCAGCAGCCAAGATCGTGCCTCTACCGGCGGCTACACCTTC	CASSQDRASTGGYTF
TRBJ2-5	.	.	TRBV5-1	TGCGCCAGCAGCTTGCAGACAGGAGACCAAGAGACCCAGTACTTC	CASSLQTGDQETQYF
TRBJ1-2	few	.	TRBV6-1	TGTGCCAGCAGTGAAGGGGGGTATGGCTACACCTTC	CASSEGGYGYTF
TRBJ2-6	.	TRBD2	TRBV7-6	TGTGCCAGCAGCTTAGGTAGCGGGTTCTACTCTGGGGCCAACGTCCTGACTTTC	CASSLGSGFYSGANVLTF
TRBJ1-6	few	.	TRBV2	TGTGCCAGCAGTGACGATTGGCGGGATTCACCCCTCCACTTT	CASSDDWRDSPLHF
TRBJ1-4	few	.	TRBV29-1	TGCAGCGTTGAAGGGGCTGACGGTAATGAAAAACTGTTTTTT	CSVEGADGNEKLFF
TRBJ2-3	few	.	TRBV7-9	TGTGCCAGCAGCCGCACCTCCGGGAGAACAGATACGCAGTATTTT	CASSRTSGRTDTQYF
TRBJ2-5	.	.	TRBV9	TGTGCCAGCAGCGTAGGATTTGGAGGGCAGGCGGACCAAGAGACCCAGTACTTC	CASSVGFGGQADQETQYF
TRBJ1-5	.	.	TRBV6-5	TGTGCCAGCAGTCTTGTGGGGAGCAATCAGCCCCAACATTTT	CASSLVGSNQPQHF
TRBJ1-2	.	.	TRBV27	TGTGCCAGCACCCTAGACGGGGGTAATGACTATGGCTACACCTTC	CASTLDGGNDYGYTF
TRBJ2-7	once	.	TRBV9	TGTGCCAGCAGCATATCACTAGTAGCCTACGAGCAGTACTTC	CASSISLVAYEQYF
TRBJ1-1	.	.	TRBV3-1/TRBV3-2	TGTGCCAGCAGCCAAGGGGCAGGGGCAGAAGCTTTCTTT	CASSQGAGAEAFF
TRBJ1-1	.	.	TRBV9	TGTGCCAGCAGCGTAGCGCCCGCAACGAACACTGAAGCTTTCTTT	CASSVAPATNTEAFF
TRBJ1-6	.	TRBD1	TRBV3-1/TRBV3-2	TGTGCCAGCAGCCCCCGGAGGACAGGCAATTCACCCCTCCACTTT	CASSPRRTGNSPLHF
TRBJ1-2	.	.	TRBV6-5	TGTGCCAGCAGTTGGGGGGGCTATGGCTACACCTTC	CASSWGGYGYTF
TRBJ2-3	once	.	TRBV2	TGTGCCAGCAAGAACAGGGCGAGCACAGATACGCAGTATTTT	CASKNRASTDTQYF
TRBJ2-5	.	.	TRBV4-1	TGCGCCAGCAGTGGGCTACCCCGCCGAGGGGAGACCCAGTACTTC	CASSGLPRRGETQYF
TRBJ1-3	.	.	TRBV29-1	TGCAGCGCTGGGAGGGGCCCCAGCACCATATATTTT	CSAGRGPSTIYF
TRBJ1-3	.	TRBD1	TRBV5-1	TGCGCCAGCACACTCGGACAGGGAGCGGACACCATATATTTT	CASTLGQGADTIYF
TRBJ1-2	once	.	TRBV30	TGTGCCTGGAGTGTAAATTCCGGGGGATATGGCTACACCTTC	CAWSVNSGGYGYTF
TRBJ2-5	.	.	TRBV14	TGTGCCAGCAGCCAAGTCAGGACCCAGTACTTC	CASSQVRTQYF
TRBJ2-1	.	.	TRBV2	TGTGCCAGCAGTGAAAGCAGGACCCACTCCTACAATGAGCAGTTCTTC	CASSESRTHSYNEQFF